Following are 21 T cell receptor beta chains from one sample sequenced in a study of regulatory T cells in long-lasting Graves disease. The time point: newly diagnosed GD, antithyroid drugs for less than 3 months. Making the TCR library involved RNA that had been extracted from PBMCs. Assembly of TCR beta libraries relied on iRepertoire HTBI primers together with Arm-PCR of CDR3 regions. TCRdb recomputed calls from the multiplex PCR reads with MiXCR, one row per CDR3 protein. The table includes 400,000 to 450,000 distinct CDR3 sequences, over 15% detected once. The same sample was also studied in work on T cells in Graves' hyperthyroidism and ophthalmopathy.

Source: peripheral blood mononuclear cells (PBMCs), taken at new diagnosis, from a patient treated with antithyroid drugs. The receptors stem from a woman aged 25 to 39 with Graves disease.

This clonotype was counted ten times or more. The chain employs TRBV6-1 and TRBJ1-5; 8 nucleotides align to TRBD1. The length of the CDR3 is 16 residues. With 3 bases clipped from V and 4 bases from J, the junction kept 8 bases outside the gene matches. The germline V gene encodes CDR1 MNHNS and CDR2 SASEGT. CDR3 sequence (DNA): TGTGCCAGCAGTGAGGAAAGGACAGGGTGGAATCAGCCCCAGCATTTT. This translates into CASSEERTGWNQPQHF.

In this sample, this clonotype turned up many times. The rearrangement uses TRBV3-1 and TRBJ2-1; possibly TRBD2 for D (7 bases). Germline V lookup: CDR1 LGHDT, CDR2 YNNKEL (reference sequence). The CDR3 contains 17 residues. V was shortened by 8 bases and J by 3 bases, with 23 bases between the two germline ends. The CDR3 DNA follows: TGTGCCAGCCAGGGGTGGGGGGGAGAGCCAAGCTACAATGAGCAGTTCTTC. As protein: CASQGWGGEPSYNEQFF.

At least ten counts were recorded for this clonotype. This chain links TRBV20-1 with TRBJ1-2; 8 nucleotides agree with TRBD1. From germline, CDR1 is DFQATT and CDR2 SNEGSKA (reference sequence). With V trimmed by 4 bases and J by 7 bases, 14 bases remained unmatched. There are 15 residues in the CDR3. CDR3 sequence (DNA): TGCAGTGCTAACGCCCGGGGCAGGGGGCAGGGTGGCTACACCTTC. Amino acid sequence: CSANARGRGQGGYTF.

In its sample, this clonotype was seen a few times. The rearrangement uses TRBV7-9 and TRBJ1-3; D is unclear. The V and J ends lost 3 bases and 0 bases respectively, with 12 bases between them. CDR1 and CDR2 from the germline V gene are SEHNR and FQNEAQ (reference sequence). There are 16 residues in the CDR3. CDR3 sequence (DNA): TGTGCCAGCAGCTTCGTCGGGAGTCCCTCTGGAAACACCATATATTTT. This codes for CASSFVGSPSGNTIYF.

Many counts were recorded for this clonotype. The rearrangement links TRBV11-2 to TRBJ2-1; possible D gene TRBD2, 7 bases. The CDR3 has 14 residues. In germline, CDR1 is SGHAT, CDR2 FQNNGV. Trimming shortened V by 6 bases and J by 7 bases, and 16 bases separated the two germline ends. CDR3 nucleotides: TGTGCCAGCAGGGGGGGGCTACCGGGGAATGAGCAGTTCTTC. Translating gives CASRGGLPGNEQFF.

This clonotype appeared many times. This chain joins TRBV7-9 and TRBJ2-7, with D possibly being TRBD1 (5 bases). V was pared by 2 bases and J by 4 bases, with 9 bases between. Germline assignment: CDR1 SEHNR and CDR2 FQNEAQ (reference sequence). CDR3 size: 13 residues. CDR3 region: CASSLKTAYEQYF. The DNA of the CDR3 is TGTGCCAGCAGCTTAAAGACAGCTTACGAGCAGTACTTC.

Here the CDR3 reads CSATRLAEVIVNEQFF. CDR3 coding DNA: TGCAGTGCTACGCGACTAGCGGAAGTTATCGTCAATGAGCAGTTCTTC. This sequence joins TRBV20-1 and TRBJ2-1, with TRBD2 identical over 9 bases. J was trimmed by 6 bases and V by 4 bases; bases with no gene match: 13. Germline CDR1 DFQATT, CDR2 SNEGSKA (reference sequence). The CDR3 totals 16 residues.

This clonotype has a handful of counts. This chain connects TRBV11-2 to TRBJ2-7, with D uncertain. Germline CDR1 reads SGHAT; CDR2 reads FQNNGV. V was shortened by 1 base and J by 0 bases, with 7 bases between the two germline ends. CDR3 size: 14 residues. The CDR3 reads CASSLGAASYEQYF. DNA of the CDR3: TGTGCCAGCAGCTTAGGGGCGGCCTCCTACGAGCAGTACTTC.

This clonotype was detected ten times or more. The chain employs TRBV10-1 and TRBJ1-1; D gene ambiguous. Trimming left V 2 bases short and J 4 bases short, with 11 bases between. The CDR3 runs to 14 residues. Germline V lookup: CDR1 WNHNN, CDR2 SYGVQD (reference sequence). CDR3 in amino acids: CASSETNSGTEAFF. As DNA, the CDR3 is TGCGCCAGCAGTGAGACAAATAGTGGCACTGAAGCTTTCTTT.

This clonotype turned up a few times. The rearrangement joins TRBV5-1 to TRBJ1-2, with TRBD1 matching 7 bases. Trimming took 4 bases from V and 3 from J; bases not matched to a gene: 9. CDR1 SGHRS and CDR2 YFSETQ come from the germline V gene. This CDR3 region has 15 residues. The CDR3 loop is CASSPEGTAYYGYTF. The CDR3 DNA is TGCGCCAGCAGCCCAGAAGGGACAGCGTACTATGGCTACACCTTC.

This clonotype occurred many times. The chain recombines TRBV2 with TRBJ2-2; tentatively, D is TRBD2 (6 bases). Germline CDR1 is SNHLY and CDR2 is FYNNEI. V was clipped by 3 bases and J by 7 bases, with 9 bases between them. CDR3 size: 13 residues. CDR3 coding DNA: TGTGCCAGCAGTGAGCGGCGGGGCGGGGAGCTGTTTTTT. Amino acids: CASSERRGGELFF.

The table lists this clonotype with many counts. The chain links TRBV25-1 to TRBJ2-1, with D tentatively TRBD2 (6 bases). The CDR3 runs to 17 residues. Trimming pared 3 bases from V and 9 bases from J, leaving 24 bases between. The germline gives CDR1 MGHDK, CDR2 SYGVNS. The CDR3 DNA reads TGTGCCAGCAGTGACCCCTCGCGCCGCGGGACGTCGGTTGAGCAGTTCTTC. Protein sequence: CASSDPSRRGTSVEQFF.

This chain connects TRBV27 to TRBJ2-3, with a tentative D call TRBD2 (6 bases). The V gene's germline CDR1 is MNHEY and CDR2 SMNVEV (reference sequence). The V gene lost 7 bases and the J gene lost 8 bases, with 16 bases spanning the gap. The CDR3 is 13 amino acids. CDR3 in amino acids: CASKTGTSTTQYF. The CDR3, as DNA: TGTGCCAGCAAGACCGGGACTTCCACTACGCAGTATTTT.

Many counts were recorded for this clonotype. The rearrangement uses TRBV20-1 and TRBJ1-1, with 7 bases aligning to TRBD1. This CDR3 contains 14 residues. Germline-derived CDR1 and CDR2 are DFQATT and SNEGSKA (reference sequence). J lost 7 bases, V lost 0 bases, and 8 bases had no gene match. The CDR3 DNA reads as TGCAGTGCTAGAGATCAATTCGGGACAGATGAAGCTTTCTTT. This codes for CSARDQFGTDEAFF.

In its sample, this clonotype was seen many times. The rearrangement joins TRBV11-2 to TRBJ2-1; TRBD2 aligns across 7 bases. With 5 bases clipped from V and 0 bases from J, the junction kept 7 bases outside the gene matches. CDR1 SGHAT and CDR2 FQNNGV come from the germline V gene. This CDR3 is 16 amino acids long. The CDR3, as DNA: TGTGCCAGCAGCGAACTAGCGTTGAGCTCCTACAATGAGCAGTTCTTC. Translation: CASSELALSSYNEQFF.

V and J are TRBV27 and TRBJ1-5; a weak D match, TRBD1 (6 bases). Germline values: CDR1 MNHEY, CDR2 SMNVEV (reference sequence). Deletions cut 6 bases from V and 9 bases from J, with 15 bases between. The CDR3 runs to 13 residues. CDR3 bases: TGTGCCAGCAGCCGGACAGCTGCGGGGCCCCAGCATTTT. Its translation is CASSRTAAGPQHF.

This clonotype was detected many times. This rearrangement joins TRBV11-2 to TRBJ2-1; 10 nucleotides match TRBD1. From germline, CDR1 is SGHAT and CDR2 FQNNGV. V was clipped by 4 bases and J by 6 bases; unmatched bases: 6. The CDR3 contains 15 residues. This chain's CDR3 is CASSWTGGRGNEQFF. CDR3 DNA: TGTGCCAGCAGCTGGACAGGGGGTCGGGGCAATGAGCAGTTCTTC.

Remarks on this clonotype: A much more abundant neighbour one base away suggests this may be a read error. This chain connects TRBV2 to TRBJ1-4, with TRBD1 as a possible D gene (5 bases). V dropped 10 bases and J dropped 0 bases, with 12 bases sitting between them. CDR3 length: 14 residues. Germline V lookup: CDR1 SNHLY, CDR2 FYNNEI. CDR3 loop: CATKPGTTNEKLFF. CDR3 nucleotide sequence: TGTGCCACCAAACCAGGGACAACTAATGAAAAACTGTTTTTT.

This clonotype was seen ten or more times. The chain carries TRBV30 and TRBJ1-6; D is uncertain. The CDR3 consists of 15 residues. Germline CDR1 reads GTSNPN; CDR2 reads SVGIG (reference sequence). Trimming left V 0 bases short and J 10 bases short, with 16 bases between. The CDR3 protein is CAWSVWFGGISPLHF. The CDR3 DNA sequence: TGTGCCTGGAGTGTGTGGTTCGGAGGGATCTCACCCCTCCACTTT. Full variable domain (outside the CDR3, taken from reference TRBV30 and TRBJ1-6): SQTIHQWPATLVQPVGSPLSLECTVEGTSNPNLYWYRQAAGRGLQLLFYSVGIGQISSEVPQNLSASRPQDRQFILSSKKLLLSDSGFYLCAWSVWFGGISPLHFGNGTRLTVT.

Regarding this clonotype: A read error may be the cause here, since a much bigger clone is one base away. CDR3 coding DNA: TGTGCCAGCAGCCCCGGGATAGCGGGTTCCTACGAGCAGTGCTTC. Its translation is CASSPGIAGSYEQCF. The J gene is TRBJ2-7, the V gene TRBV3-1; 7 bases align to TRBD2. The CDR3 sequence is 15 residues long. Germline V gene lookup returns CDR1 LGHDT and CDR2 YNNKEL (reference sequence).

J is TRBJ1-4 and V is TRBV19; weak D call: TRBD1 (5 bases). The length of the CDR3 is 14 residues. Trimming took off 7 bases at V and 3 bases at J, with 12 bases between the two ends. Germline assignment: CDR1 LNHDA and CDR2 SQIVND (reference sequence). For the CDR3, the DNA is TGTGCCAGTACCAGGGAGCCGTCTAATGAAAAACTGTTTTTT. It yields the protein CASTREPSNEKLFF.